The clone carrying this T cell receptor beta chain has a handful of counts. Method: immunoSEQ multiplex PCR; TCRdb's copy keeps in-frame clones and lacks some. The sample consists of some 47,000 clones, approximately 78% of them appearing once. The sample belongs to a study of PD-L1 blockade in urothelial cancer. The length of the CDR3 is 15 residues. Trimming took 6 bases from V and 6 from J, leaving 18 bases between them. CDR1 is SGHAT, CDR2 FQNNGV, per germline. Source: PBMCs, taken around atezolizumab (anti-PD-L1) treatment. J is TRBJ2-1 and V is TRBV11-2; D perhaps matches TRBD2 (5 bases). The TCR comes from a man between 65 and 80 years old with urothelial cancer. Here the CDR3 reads CASRPSGGRRNEQFF. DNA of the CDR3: TGTGCCAGCAGGCCCTCGGGCGGGCGACGCAATGAGCAGTTCTTC.